The sequence of this T cell receptor beta chain was determined in a study of cytomegalovirus exposure and HLA in healthy donors. Study-wide results and limits: Rare sequences made up most TCRs, while some public TCRs were found in many donors. Fewer N-insertions (relative to the roughly 700-donor mean) were reportedly seen in an Asian-associated ancestry cluster in a later analysis. The study designated 150 to 200 TCR beta chains cytomegalovirus-associated.

In regard to this clone: The antigen is not known.

PCR was performed using 60 Vbeta and 13 Jbeta primers. Measured with immunoSEQ multiplex PCR; TCRdb has only the in-frame clones, and not every one. The sample comprises some 150,000 clones, 64% of which are singletons, and under 3% rests with the top ten. This clonotype was obtained from a woman in her 30s in good health and CMV-seropositive. The sequencing input was PBMCs.

As DNA, the CDR3 is TGCGCCAGCAGCCCGGGACTAGCGGTCCAAGAGACCCAGTACTTC. It is translated as CASSPGLAVQETQYF. V and J are TRBV4-1 and TRBJ2-5; TRBD2 agrees at 11 bases. Germline V lookup: CDR1 MGHRA, CDR2 YSYEKL. The CDR3 spans 15 residues. V was pared by 4 bases and J by 1 base, with 2 bases of the junction left unmatched.